The rows below give T cell receptor beta chains drawn from one sample of a study of OX40 agonist ivuxolimab in advanced cancers. The protocol was immunoSEQ multiplex PCR, while the TCRdb copy is restricted to in-frame clones and leaves out a portion. The table lists tens of thousands of clones, 92% of them singletons. Material: CD4+ or CD8+ T cells sorted from blood, obtained in a trial of the OX40 agonist ivuxolimab. The receptor source for this set is an adult with an advanced solid tumor such as melanoma, head and neck, liver or kidney cancer. CDR3s include the opening cysteine and the closing phenylalanine or tryptophan. Each record gives: clone size, J gene, D gene, V gene, CDR3 DNA, CDR3 protein. The D gene is left open where the match is weak. Rows give clone size only sometimes, using once, few, many, or a class for an expanded clone.

clone_size: once; j_call: TRBJ1-2; d_call: -; v_call: TRBV5-6; cdr3_nt: TGTGCCAGCAGCTTGTCTGGGGTTGGCTATGGCTACACCTTC; cdr3_aa: CASSLSGVGYGYTF
clone_size: -; j_call: TRBJ1-4; d_call: -; v_call: TRBV4-2; cdr3_nt: TGTGCCAGCAGCCAAGGGACAGTTTATAATGAAAAACTGTTTTTT; cdr3_aa: CASSQGTVYNEKLFF
clone_size: -; j_call: TRBJ2-1; d_call: -; v_call: TRBV7-9; cdr3_nt: TGTGCCAGCAGCTTAGGGACTGGATCCAATGAGCAGTTCTTC; cdr3_aa: CASSLGTGSNEQFF
clone_size: once; j_call: TRBJ2-7; d_call: TRBD2; v_call: TRBV6-5; cdr3_nt: TGTGCCAGTAGATCGCGCGGGAGGACCTACGAGCAGTACTTC; cdr3_aa: CASRSRGRTYEQYF
clone_size: -; j_call: TRBJ2-1; d_call: -; v_call: TRBV5-1; cdr3_nt: TGCGCCAGCAGCTTGGCCATCTACAATGAGCAGTTCTTC; cdr3_aa: CASSLAIYNEQFF
clone_size: -; j_call: TRBJ1-4; d_call: -; v_call: TRBV2; cdr3_nt: TGTGCCAGCAGTCTCGGGACGGAGAATGAAAAACTGTTTTTT; cdr3_aa: CASSLGTENEKLFF
clone_size: -; j_call: TRBJ1-2; d_call: TRBD1; v_call: TRBV28; cdr3_nt: TGTGCCAGCAGTTTATCATTAGGAGGGGGCCGGGGCTACACCTTC; cdr3_aa: CASSLSLGGGRGYTF
clone_size: once; j_call: TRBJ1-2; d_call: -; v_call: TRBV2; cdr3_nt: TGTGCCAGCAGTGAATTTGGGGGTTATGGCTACACCTTC; cdr3_aa: CASSEFGGYGYTF
clone_size: -; j_call: TRBJ2-1; d_call: -; v_call: TRBV6-1; cdr3_nt: TGTGCCAGCAGTGAAGCGAGGGGTTCCTACAATGAGCAGTTCTTC; cdr3_aa: CASSEARGSYNEQFF
clone_size: -; j_call: TRBJ1-3; d_call: -; v_call: TRBV28; cdr3_nt: TGTGCCAGCTTCTCTCTTTCCGGAAACACCATATATTTT; cdr3_aa: CASFSLSGNTIYF
clone_size: -; j_call: TRBJ1-4; d_call: -; v_call: TRBV19; cdr3_nt: TGTGCCGCCTCGTATTCTAGCGGTGAAAAACTGTTTTTT; cdr3_aa: CAASYSSGEKLFF
clone_size: -; j_call: TRBJ1-5; d_call: TRBD1; v_call: TRBV6-1; cdr3_nt: TGTGCCAGCAGTCGGGACAGGGGCGGCAATCAGCCCCAGCATTTT; cdr3_aa: CASSRDRGGNQPQHF
clone_size: -; j_call: TRBJ2-1; d_call: TRBD2; v_call: TRBV19; cdr3_nt: TGTGCCAGTAGTATAGGCGCTAGCGGGAGCGCTACTTACAATGAGCAGTTCTTC; cdr3_aa: CASSIGASGSATYNEQFF
clone_size: -; j_call: TRBJ2-2; d_call: -; v_call: TRBV7-5; cdr3_nt: TGTGCCAGAAGCCCGGGAAGCGGGAGTCCCGGGGAGCTGTTTTTT; cdr3_aa: CARSPGSGSPGELFF
clone_size: -; j_call: TRBJ2-7; d_call: -; v_call: TRBV21-1; cdr3_nt: TGTGCCAGCGTCACTAGCGGGAGAGGGTACGAGCAGTACTTC; cdr3_aa: CASVTSGRGYEQYF
clone_size: -; j_call: TRBJ1-2; d_call: -; v_call: TRBV6-1; cdr3_nt: TGTGCCAGCAGCCAAGCGACCGATAACTATGGCTACACCTTC; cdr3_aa: CASSQATDNYGYTF
clone_size: -; j_call: TRBJ2-1; d_call: TRBD2; v_call: TRBV10-3; cdr3_nt: TGTGCGGGCGGGCCTAGCGGGAGCCAGCCCTACAATGAGCAGTTCTTC; cdr3_aa: CAGGPSGSQPYNEQFF
clone_size: -; j_call: TRBJ2-7; d_call: -; v_call: TRBV5-1; cdr3_nt: TGCGCCAGCAGCATTCACTCCCTCTCCTACGAGCAGTACTTC; cdr3_aa: CASSIHSLSYEQYF
clone_size: -; j_call: TRBJ2-3; d_call: -; v_call: TRBV6-5; cdr3_nt: TGTGCCAGCAGTTACGAAAATACGCAGTATTTT; cdr3_aa: CASSYENTQYF
clone_size: once; j_call: TRBJ2-7; d_call: -; v_call: TRBV19; cdr3_nt: TGTGCCAGTAGTATAGGGAACAGCTACGAGCAGTACTTC; cdr3_aa: CASSIGNSYEQYF
clone_size: -; j_call: TRBJ2-3; d_call: TRBD1; v_call: TRBV2; cdr3_nt: TGTGCCAGCAGACCGACAGGGGCTTTGGATAGCACAGATACGCAGTATTTT; cdr3_aa: CASRPTGALDSTDTQYF
clone_size: -; j_call: TRBJ2-7; d_call: TRBD2; v_call: TRBV18; cdr3_nt: TGTGCCAGCTCACCCGGACTAGCGGGAGGGGACGAGCAGTACTTC; cdr3_aa: CASSPGLAGGDEQYF
clone_size: once; j_call: TRBJ1-4; d_call: -; v_call: TRBV6-5; cdr3_nt: TGTGCCAGCAGTTACGGGGGACCGTCGAGTGAAAAACTGTTTTTT; cdr3_aa: CASSYGGPSSEKLFF
clone_size: -; j_call: TRBJ1-1; d_call: -; v_call: TRBV19; cdr3_nt: TGTGCCAGTAGTACTCGGGTGAGGGCGAACACTGAAGCTTTCTTT; cdr3_aa: CASSTRVRANTEAFF
clone_size: -; j_call: TRBJ2-2; d_call: -; v_call: TRBV5-1; cdr3_nt: TGCGCCAGCAGCTTTAACAGTCCGAACACCGGGGAGCTGTTTTTT; cdr3_aa: CASSFNSPNTGELFF
clone_size: -; j_call: TRBJ2-1; d_call: -; v_call: TRBV30; cdr3_nt: TGTGCCTGGAGTCCAGGGAGCTCCTACAATGAGCAGTTCTTC; cdr3_aa: CAWSPGSSYNEQFF
clone_size: -; j_call: TRBJ2-7; d_call: -; v_call: TRBV2; cdr3_nt: TGTGCCAGCAGTCCAGCAGCCTACGAGCAGTACTTC; cdr3_aa: CASSPAAYEQYF
clone_size: -; j_call: TRBJ2-7; d_call: -; v_call: TRBV6-1; cdr3_nt: TGTGCCAGCATAGGCCTTGGGGCAGGGGAGCAGTACTTC; cdr3_aa: CASIGLGAGEQYF
clone_size: -; j_call: TRBJ2-6; d_call: -; v_call: TRBV18; cdr3_nt: TGTGCCAGCTCACCGCGGGACGTGGGAACTGGGGCCAACGTCCTGACTTTC; cdr3_aa: CASSPRDVGTGANVLTF
clone_size: -; j_call: TRBJ2-7; d_call: -; v_call: TRBV5-4; cdr3_nt: TGTGCCAGCAGCTTGGAACTGAGCTCCTACGAGCAGTACTTC; cdr3_aa: CASSLELSSYEQYF
clone_size: -; j_call: TRBJ1-5; d_call: -; v_call: TRBV5-6; cdr3_nt: TGTGCCAGCAGCGCCGAATCTCAGCCCCAGCATTTT; cdr3_aa: CASSAESQPQHF
clone_size: -; j_call: TRBJ2-5; d_call: -; v_call: TRBV7-9; cdr3_nt: TGTGCCAGCAGCTCCTGGTCGGGGGAGACCCAGTACTTC; cdr3_aa: CASSSWSGETQYF
clone_size: -; j_call: TRBJ2-2; d_call: TRBD2; v_call: TRBV7-6; cdr3_nt: TGTGCCAGCAGCGCCGGGACTAGGACCACCGGGGAGCTGTTTTTT; cdr3_aa: CASSAGTRTTGELFF
clone_size: -; j_call: TRBJ2-2; d_call: -; v_call: TRBV29-1; cdr3_nt: TGCAGCGTACAGGGTAAAACCGGGGAGCTGTTTTTT; cdr3_aa: CSVQGKTGELFF
clone_size: -; j_call: TRBJ2-2; d_call: TRBD1; v_call: TRBV19; cdr3_nt: TGTGCCAGTAGTAAACAAAGGGGGCGTCAAGACACCGGGGAGCTGTTTTTT; cdr3_aa: CASSKQRGRQDTGELFF
clone_size: -; j_call: TRBJ2-3; d_call: TRBD2; v_call: TRBV19; cdr3_nt: TGTGCCAGTAGTGCTACTAGCGGTAGCACAGATACGCAGTATTTT; cdr3_aa: CASSATSGSTDTQYF
clone_size: once; j_call: TRBJ1-4; d_call: -; v_call: TRBV2; cdr3_nt: TGTGCCAGCACGTCAGTGTCCCCAAGAAATGAAAAACTGTTTTTT; cdr3_aa: CASTSVSPRNEKLFF
clone_size: -; j_call: TRBJ2-5; d_call: -; v_call: TRBV7-7; cdr3_nt: TGTGCTAGCAGCTTCGTCGGTGAGACCCAGTACTTC; cdr3_aa: CASSFVGETQYF
clone_size: -; j_call: TRBJ2-1; d_call: TRBD2; v_call: TRBV7-8; cdr3_nt: TGTGCCAGCAGCTTAGTTCGAAGCGGGAGTAGTGAGCAGTTCTTC; cdr3_aa: CASSLVRSGSSEQFF
clone_size: -; j_call: TRBJ2-3; d_call: TRBD1; v_call: TRBV28; cdr3_nt: TGTGCCAGCAGCTTCGGGACAGGACTCCGCTTT; cdr3_aa: CASSFGTGLRF